The 27 T cell receptor beta chains below come from one sample, sequenced in a study of regulatory T cells in long-lasting Graves disease. Time point here: newly diagnosed GD, antithyroid drugs for less than 3 months. Isolated PBMC RNA provided the starting material for the TCR library. Building the TCR beta libraries relied on iRepertoire HTBI primers, and CDR3 regions underwent Arm-PCR. TCRdb re-called the multiplex PCR reads with MiXCR, one entry per CDR3 protein. The table lists approximately 440,000 distinct CDR3 sequences, 15% to 20% of them singletons. Another study also made use of these data, one on T cells in Graves' hyperthyroidism and ophthalmopathy.

The input for sequencing was peripheral blood mononuclear cells (PBMCs), taken at new diagnosis, from a patient treated with antithyroid drugs. The receptors shown here come from a man aged 40-49 years with Graves disease.

This clonotype was picked up a small number of times. Mismatch with germline at one junction end may stem from a read error. The chain links TRBV12-3 or TRBV12-4 to TRBJ2-5; possibly TRBD2 for D (6 bases). The CDR3 runs to 14 residues. CDR3 amino acids: CASSPGAAQESQYF. CDR3 DNA sequence: TGTGCCAGCAGCCCGGGAGCGGCCCAAGAGAGCCAGTACTTC.

A few counts support this clonotype. The genes are TRBV6-1 and TRBJ2-1; D possibly matches TRBD1 or TRBD2 (5 bases each). This CDR3 has 14 amino acids. With 5 bases removed from V and 4 bases from J, the gap between germline ends came to 12 bases. Per the germline V gene, CDR1 is MNHNS and CDR2 is SASEGT. CDR3 DNA: TGTGCCAGCAGTCCGGGGCTAGCTTACAATGAGCAGTTCTTC. Translated: CASSPGLAYNEQFF.

The chain is built from TRBV24-1 and TRBJ1-2; the match to TRBD1 covers 10 bases. The CDR3 totals 16 residues. The V gene's germline CDR1 is KGHDR and CDR2 SFDVKD. V dropped 4 bases and J dropped 3; count of bases not matched to a gene: 7. The CDR3: CATSDSGTGVDYGYTF. The CDR3 DNA reads as TGTGCCACCAGTGACTCCGGGACAGGGGTTGACTATGGCTACACCTTC.

This clonotype showed up many times. This sequence joins TRBV28 and TRBJ1-6, with 7 bases identical to TRBD1. The CDR3 length is 15 residues. Germline CDR1 reads MDHEN; CDR2 reads SYDVKM. The V and J ends lost 5 bases and 8 bases, in that order; junction bases with no gene match: 9. The CDR3 nucleotides are TGTGCCAGCAGTACCCCGACAGGGAGGTATTCACCCCTCCACTTT. Residues: CASSTPTGRYSPLHF.

This clonotype has ten or more counts. The rearrangement joins TRBV28 to TRBJ2-7; 9 positions match TRBD2. CDR1 MDHEN and CDR2 SYDVKM come from the germline V gene. With 2 bases clipped from V and 7 bases from J, the junction kept 6 bases outside the gene matches. The CDR3 is made up of 14 amino acids. The CDR3 here is CASSLAGGPEEQYF. In DNA, the CDR3 is TGTGCCAGCAGTTTAGCGGGAGGGCCTGAAGAGCAGTACTTC.

This clonotype was counted only a few times. The J gene is TRBJ2-3, the V gene TRBV12-5; D not certain. The germline gives CDR1 LGHNT, CDR2 FRNRAP. Trimming took 5 bases from V and 5 from J, leaving 8 bases between them. This CDR3 spans 12 amino acids. CDR3 protein: CASGPTGDTQYF. The CDR3 DNA reads TGTGCTAGTGGTCCCACTGGAGATACGCAGTATTTT.

This clonotype was seen at least ten times. CDR3 DNA: TGTGCCAGCAGTTACATGCTAGCGGGAGGCGGGGAGACCCAGTACTTC. This sequence encodes CASSYMLAGGGETQYF. The V and J genes are TRBV6-5 and TRBJ2-5; 11 bases are a match to TRBD2. The germline gives CDR1 MNHEY, CDR2 SVGAGI. Unmatched junction bases numbered 7, after V lost 2 bases and J lost 5 bases. The CDR3 is 16 residues long.

This chain links TRBV12-3 or TRBV12-4 with TRBJ2-1, with TRBD2 as a possible D gene (5 bases). The CDR3 covers 15 residues. V dropped 6 bases and J dropped 1 base, with 13 bases sitting between them. The CDR3 loop reads CASSRTRASYNEQFF. The CDR3 nucleotides are TGTGCCAGCAGCAGAACTAGGGCTTCCTACAATGAGCAGTTCTTC.

On this clonotype itself: The junction differs from germline at one of its ends, possibly a read error. This chain joins TRBV20-1 and TRBJ2-1; TRBD2 might be the D (5 bases). The length of the CDR3 is 16 residues. Germline V lookup: CDR1 DFQATT, CDR2 SNEGSKA (reference sequence). The CDR3 DNA reads as TGCAGTGCTAGTTCCGCGGAGGCCGCATCCTACAATGAGCAGCTCTTC. The encoded protein is CSASSAEAASYNEQLF.

There are a few counts of this clonotype. V usage is TRBV6-1 and J usage is TRBJ1-1; D is unresolved. Germline lookup yields CDR1 MNHNS and CDR2 SASEGT. The CDR3 is made up of 14 amino acids. V gave up 4 bases and J gave up 5 bases, with 14 bases separating them. This CDR3 reads CASSGIESKTEAFF. The CDR3 DNA is TGTGCCAGCAGTGGAATAGAGTCGAAGACTGAAGCTTTCTTT.

This clonotype was seen repeatedly, ten times or more. V is TRBV28 and J is TRBJ2-3, with D hard to call. CDR3 length: 13 amino acids. Germline CDR1 MDHEN, CDR2 SYDVKM. Trimming pared 4 bases from V and 4 bases from J, leaving 9 bases between. As DNA, the CDR3 is TGTGCCAGCAGTTCCTCCCAGTCAGATACGCAGTATTTT. It yields the protein CASSSSQSDTQYF.

Turning to this clonotype: It is likely a read error: a sequence one base away is far more abundant. The genes are TRBV7-8 and TRBJ1-1; a possible D gene is TRBD1 (6 bases). CDR3 length: 15 amino acids. Trimming removed 1 base from V and 0 bases from J, with 9 bases in between. Germline V CDR1 and CDR2: SGHVS, FQNEAQ. CDR3 sequence (DNA): TGTGCCAGCAGCTTAGGGGCAGGGGTGAACACTGAAGCTTTCTTT. It is translated as CASSLGAGVNTEAFF.

V usage is TRBV30 and J usage is TRBJ1-4; a possible D gene is TRBD1 (6 bases). Germline V gives CDR1 GTSNPN, CDR2 SVGIG (reference sequence). Trimming removed 2 bases at V and 8 bases at J, with 9 bases between. The CDR3 is 12 residues long. CDR3 DNA sequence: TGTGCCTGGAGTCGGGGGACAGAAAAACTGTTTTTT. Its protein product is CAWSRGTEKLFF.

This clonotype was observed at least ten times. The gene calls are TRBV7-8 and TRBJ1-5; no clear D. The germline V gene encodes CDR1 SGHVS and CDR2 FQNEAQ. V dropped 1 base and J dropped 1 base, with 14 bases sitting between them. The length of the CDR3 is 17 residues. The CDR3 spells CASSLEGLLGSNQPQHF. The CDR3 DNA follows: TGTGCCAGCAGCTTAGAGGGCCTCCTGGGGAGCAATCAGCCCCAGCATTTT.

In this sample, this clonotype turned up a few times. The chain carries TRBV9 and TRBJ2-5, with D possibly being TRBD2 (5 bases). This CDR3 region has 15 residues. Between the trimmed V and J ends, which lost 0 bases and 4 bases, there was a span of 13 bases. Germline V gene lookup returns CDR1 SGDLS and CDR2 YYNGEE. The CDR3 spells CASSVGGLAGETQYF. The CDR3 nucleotides are TGTGCCAGCAGCGTAGGCGGGTTGGCTGGAGAGACCCAGTACTTC. The full variable domain, completed using reference TRBV9 and TRBJ2-5, is DSGVTQTPKHLITATGQRVTLRCSPRSGDLSVYWYQQSLDQGLQFLIQYYNGEERAKGNILERFSAQQFPDLHSELNLSSLELGDSALYFCASSVGGLAGETQYFGPGTRLLVL.

A word on this clonotype: One end of the junction is discordant with germline, which a read error may explain. Here the CDR3 DNA reads TGTGCCAGCAGCCCTGACAGCTATGGCCACACCTTC. It encodes CASSPDSYGHTF. This sequence joins TRBV3-1 and TRBJ1-2, with D perhaps matching TRBD1 (5 bases). Per the germline V gene, CDR1 is LGHDT and CDR2 is YNNKEL (reference sequence). The CDR3 extends over 12 amino acids.

The table lists this clonotype with a few counts. This rearrangement joins TRBV7-2 to TRBJ2-7; D uncertain. V lost 0 bases to trimming and J lost 1 base, with 16 bases between them. CDR1 SGHTA and CDR2 FQGNSA come from the germline V gene. The CDR3 is made up of 17 amino acids. This chain's CDR3 is CASSLASRGLTSYEQYF. The CDR3 DNA is TGTGCCAGCAGCTTAGCGTCGAGAGGATTGACTTCCTACGAGCAGTACTTC.

This clonotype was counted only a few times. This chain links TRBV6-2 or TRBV6-3 with TRBJ2-5; D is undetermined. The V gene's germline CDR1 is MNHEY and CDR2 SVGEGT. The CDR3 has 14 amino acids. V lost 2 bases and J 5 bases, leaving 12 bases between the germline ends. The CDR3 DNA sequence: TGTGCCAGCAGTTACGCTCGGGTGGGGGAGACCCAGTACTTC. This sequence encodes CASSYARVGETQYF.

There are many counts of this clonotype. The chain's CDR3 is CASSLDVADTQYF. The CDR3 nucleotides read TGTGCCAGCAGTCTCGATGTCGCAGATACGCAGTATTTT. V gene TRBV27 combines with J gene TRBJ2-3; the D is unclear. The CDR3 contains 13 residues. Deletions cut 5 bases from V and 4 bases from J, with 10 bases between. Per germline, CDR1 MNHEY and CDR2 SMNVEV (reference sequence).

This clonotype has just a few counts. This sequence joins TRBV4-1 and TRBJ2-5; 9 bases agree with TRBD1. This CDR3 is built from 16 residues. CDR1 is MGHRA and CDR2 is YSYEKL in the germline V gene. J gave up 3 bases and V 3 bases, and 8 bases lay outside the gene matches. In nucleotides, the CDR3 is TGCGCCAGCAGCCAGCTACAGGGGGCGCTCGAAGAGACCCAGTACTTC. Protein sequence: CASSQLQGALEETQYF.

Many counts were recorded for this clonotype. The V call is TRBV2, the J call TRBJ2-1, with D hard to call. This CDR3 comprises 12 residues. V dropped 7 bases and J dropped 7 bases, with 11 bases sitting between them. Germline V gives CDR1 SNHLY, CDR2 FYNNEI. In nucleotides, the CDR3 is TGTGCCAGCACCTTCAGTCTGAATGAGCAGTTCTTC. Translation: CASTFSLNEQFF.

This clonotype was seen ten or more times. The chain has TRBV28 and TRBJ1-5; 7 bases map to TRBD1. In germline, CDR1 is MDHEN, CDR2 SYDVKM. The V gene end was trimmed by 5 bases and the J gene end by 0 bases; junction bases not matched to a gene: 4. The CDR3 has 15 amino acids. This chain's CDR3 is CASSEDRNSNQPQHF. For the CDR3, the DNA is TGTGCCAGCAGTGAGGACAGGAATAGCAATCAGCCCCAGCATTTT.

The table lists this clonotype with many counts. This sequence joins TRBV20-1 and TRBJ2-1; TRBD1 or TRBD2 may be the D gene (5 bases each). V shed 6 bases and J shed 0 bases, with 15 bases lying between them. CDR3 size: 15 residues. The germline CDR1 and CDR2 sequences are DFQATT and SNEGSKA (reference sequence). CDR3 DNA sequence: TGCAGTGCCTCGGGACCCCTGAGCTCCTACAATGAGCAGTTCTTC. Its translation is CSASGPLSSYNEQFF.

The gene calls are TRBV27 and TRBJ1-4; TRBD1 might be the D (6 bases). Germline CDR1 MNHEY, CDR2 SMNVEV (reference sequence). V lost 5 bases and J 8 bases, leaving 18 bases between the germline ends. This CDR3 region has 15 residues. CDR3 nucleotide sequence: TGTGCCAGCAGTCTAACGGGACAAAACGGGGAAAAACTGTTTTTT. Its translation: CASSLTGQNGEKLFF.

Ten or more counts support this clonotype. The rearrangement links TRBV20-1 to TRBJ2-1; 8 nucleotides match TRBD2. The V gene end was trimmed by 4 bases and the J gene end by 7 bases; junction bases not matched to a gene: 6. The V gene's germline CDR1 is DFQATT and CDR2 SNEGSKA (reference sequence). The CDR3 totals 13 residues. The CDR3 here is CSAIGGGENEQFF. The CDR3 bases are TGCAGTGCTATCGGGGGGGGGGAGAATGAGCAGTTCTTC.

This clonotype has a count of ten or more. The rearrangement joins TRBV9 to TRBJ2-1; D is undetermined. CDR3 length: 15 amino acids. Trimming cost V 2 bases and J 0 bases, with 9 bases left between them. Germline V CDR1 and CDR2: SGDLS, YYNGEE. Written as DNA, the CDR3 is TGTGCCAGCAGCGTTCAGCCTAGCTCCTACAATGAGCAGTTCTTC. Protein sequence: CASSVQPSSYNEQFF.

In this sample, this clonotype turned up many times. The chain employs TRBV11-2 and TRBJ2-2; tentative D call: TRBD2 (6 bases). The germline CDR1 and CDR2 sequences are SGHAT and FQNNGV. The CDR3 runs to 16 residues. The germline V and J ends were trimmed by 1 base and 3 bases, with 12 bases remaining between them. The CDR3: CASSLGQRGYTGELFF. In DNA, the CDR3 is TGTGCCAGCAGCTTAGGACAACGGGGGTACACCGGGGAGCTGTTTTTT.